This T cell receptor (beta chain) was identified during a study of blood T cell repertoires in COVID-19. Study-wide background: T cells, B-cell-depleted T cells, or PBMCs supplied cDNA or gDNA.

Germline-derived CDR1 and CDR2 are MNHEY and SMNVEV (reference sequence). J gave up 6 bases and V 5 bases, and 12 bases lay outside the gene matches. CDR3 length: 15 residues. TCRdb's table, derived via immunoSEQ multiplex PCR, lists solely in-frame clones and lacks some. The table records roughly 190,000 clones, 75% to 85% of them present only once. The J gene is TRBJ1-1, the V gene TRBV27; 7 nucleotides align to TRBD1. This clonotype was sampled from a man aged 35 to 55 who had recovered from COVID-19. Sequenced input: PBMCs or T cells enriched from blood (not recorded which). CDR3 DNA sequence: TGTGCCAGCAGTGTCCGGACAGGCGGAGGCGCTGAAGCTTTCTTT. Its translation: CASSVRTGGGAEAFF.